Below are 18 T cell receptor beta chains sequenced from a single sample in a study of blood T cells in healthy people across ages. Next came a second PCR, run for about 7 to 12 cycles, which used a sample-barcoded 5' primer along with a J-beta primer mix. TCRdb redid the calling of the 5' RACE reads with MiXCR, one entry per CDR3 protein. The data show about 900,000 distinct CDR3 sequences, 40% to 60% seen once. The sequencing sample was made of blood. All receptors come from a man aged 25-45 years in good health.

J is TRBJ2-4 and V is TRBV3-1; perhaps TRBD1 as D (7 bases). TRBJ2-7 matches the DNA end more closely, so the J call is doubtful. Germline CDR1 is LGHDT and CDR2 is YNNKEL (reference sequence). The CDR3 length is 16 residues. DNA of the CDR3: TGTGCCAGCAGCCAAGATCTATCGGCAGGGGGGTACGAGCAGTACTTC. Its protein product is CASSQDLSAGGYEQYF.

The CDR3 sequence is CNVLLAGGTDTQYF. The CDR3 region has the DNA TGCAACGTCCTACTAGCGGGGGGCACAGATACGCAGTATTTT. V and J are TRBV29-1 and TRBJ2-3, with 11 positions matching TRBD2. Germline V gene sequence: CDR1 SQVTM, CDR2 ANQGSEA. CDR3 size: 14 residues.

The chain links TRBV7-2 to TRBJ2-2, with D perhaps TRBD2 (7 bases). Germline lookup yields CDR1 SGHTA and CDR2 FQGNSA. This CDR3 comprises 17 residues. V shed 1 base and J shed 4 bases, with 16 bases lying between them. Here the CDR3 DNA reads TGTGCCAGCAGCTTAGGAAGGGGGGGCTTGGGCACCGGGGAGCTGTTTTTT. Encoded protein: CASSLGRGGLGTGELFF.

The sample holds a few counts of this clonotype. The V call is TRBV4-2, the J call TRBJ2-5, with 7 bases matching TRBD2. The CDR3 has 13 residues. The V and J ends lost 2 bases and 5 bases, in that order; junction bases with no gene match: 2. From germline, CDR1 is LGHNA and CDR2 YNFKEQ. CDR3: CASSQLGGETQYF. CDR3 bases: TGTGCCAGCAGCCAATTGGGAGGGGAGACCCAGTACTTC.

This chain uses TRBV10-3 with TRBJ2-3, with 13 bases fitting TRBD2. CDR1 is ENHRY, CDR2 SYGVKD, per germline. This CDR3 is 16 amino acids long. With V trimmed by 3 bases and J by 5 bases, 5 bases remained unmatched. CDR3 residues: CAISETSGGAGDTQYF. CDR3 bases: TGTGCCATCAGTGAAACTAGCGGGGGGGCGGGAGATACGCAGTATTTT.

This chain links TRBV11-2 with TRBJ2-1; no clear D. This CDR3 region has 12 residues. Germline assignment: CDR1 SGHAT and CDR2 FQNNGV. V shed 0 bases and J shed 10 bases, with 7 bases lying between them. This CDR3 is CASSLDSREQFF. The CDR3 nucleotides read TGTGCCAGCAGCTTAGACAGTCGGGAGCAGTTCTTC.

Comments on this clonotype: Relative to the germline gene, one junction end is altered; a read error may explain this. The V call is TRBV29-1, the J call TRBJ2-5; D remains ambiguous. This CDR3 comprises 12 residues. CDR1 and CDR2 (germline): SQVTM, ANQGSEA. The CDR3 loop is CSVEFAKEAQYF. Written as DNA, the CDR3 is TGCAGCGTTGAATTCGCAAAAGAGGCCCAGTACTTC.

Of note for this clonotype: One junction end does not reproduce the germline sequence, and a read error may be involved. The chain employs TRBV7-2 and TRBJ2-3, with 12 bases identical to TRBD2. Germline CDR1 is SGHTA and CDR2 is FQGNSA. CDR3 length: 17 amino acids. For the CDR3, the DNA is TGTGCCAGCAGCTCCCAAAGGACTAGCGGGGCCACAGATACGCGGTATTTT. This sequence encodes CASSSQRTSGATDTRYF.

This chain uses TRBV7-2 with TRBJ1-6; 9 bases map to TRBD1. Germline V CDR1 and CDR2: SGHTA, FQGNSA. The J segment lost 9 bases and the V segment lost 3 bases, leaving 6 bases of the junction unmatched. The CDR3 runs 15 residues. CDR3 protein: CASSLQTGGVSPLHF. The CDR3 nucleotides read TGTGCCAGCAGCTTGCAGACAGGGGGGGTTTCACCCCTCCACTTT.

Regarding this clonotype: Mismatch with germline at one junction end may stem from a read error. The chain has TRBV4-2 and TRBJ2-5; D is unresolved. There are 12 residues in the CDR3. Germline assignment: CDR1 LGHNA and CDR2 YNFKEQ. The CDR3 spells CASSEDGETQYF. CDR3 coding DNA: TGTGCCAGCAGCGAAGACGGAGAGACCCAGTACTTC.

CDR3 sequence reads: CASSLEVENTEAFF. The CDR3 DNA sequence: TGTGCCAGCAGCTTAGAGGTTGAGAACACTGAAGCTTTCTTT. The chain carries TRBV7-9 and TRBJ1-1; D remains unclear. This CDR3 has 14 residues. CDR1 is SEHNR, CDR2 FQNEAQ, per germline (reference sequence). The V end lost 1 base, the J end lost 1 base, and 7 bases lay between the germline ends.

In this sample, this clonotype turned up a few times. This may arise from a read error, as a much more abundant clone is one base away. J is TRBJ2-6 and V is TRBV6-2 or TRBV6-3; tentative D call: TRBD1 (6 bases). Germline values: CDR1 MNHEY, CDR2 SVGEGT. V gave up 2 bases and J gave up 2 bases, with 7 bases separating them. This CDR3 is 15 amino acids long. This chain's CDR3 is CASSYAGAGANVLTF. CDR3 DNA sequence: TGTGCCAGCAGTTACGCAGGGGCTGGGGCCAACGTCCTGACTTTC.

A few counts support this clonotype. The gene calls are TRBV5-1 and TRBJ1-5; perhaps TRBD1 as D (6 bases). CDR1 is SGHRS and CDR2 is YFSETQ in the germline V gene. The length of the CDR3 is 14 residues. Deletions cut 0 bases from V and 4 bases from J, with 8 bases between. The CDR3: CASSLDTGNQPQHF. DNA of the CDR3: TGCGCCAGCAGCTTGGATACAGGGAATCAGCCCCAGCATTTT. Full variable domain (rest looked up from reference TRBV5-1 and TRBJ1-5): KAGVTQTPRYLIKTRGQQVTLSCSPISGHRSVSWYQQTPGQGLQFLFEYFSETQRNKGNFPGRFSGRQFSNSRSEMNVSTLELGDSALYLCASSLDTGNQPQHFGDGTRLSIL.

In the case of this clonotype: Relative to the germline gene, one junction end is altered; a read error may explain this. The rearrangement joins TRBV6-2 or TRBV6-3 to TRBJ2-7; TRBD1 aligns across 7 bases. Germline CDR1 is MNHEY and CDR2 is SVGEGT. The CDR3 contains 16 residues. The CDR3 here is CARRCPGQLTYYEQYF. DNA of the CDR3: TGTGCCCGCAGGTGCCCGGGACAGCTCACCTACTACGAGCAGTACTTC.

The DNA of the CDR3 is TGCGCCAGCAGCTTAGGGGAGTCCTACAATGAGCAGTTCTTC. Protein: CASSLGESYNEQFF. This rearrangement joins TRBV5-1 to TRBJ2-1; D tentatively reads TRBD1 or TRBD2 (5 bases each). V dropped 2 bases and J dropped 1 base, with 7 bases sitting between them. From germline, CDR1 is SGHRS and CDR2 YFSETQ. This CDR3 contains 14 residues.

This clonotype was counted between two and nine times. The CDR3 DNA reads as TGTGCCAGCAGTTTTTTGTCCCAAGAGACCCAGTACTTC. It is translated as CASSFLSQETQYF. J is TRBJ2-5 and V is TRBV27; D unclear. This CDR3 has 13 residues. The germline V gene encodes CDR1 MNHEY and CDR2 SMNVEV (reference sequence). V lost 3 bases, J lost 1 base, and 6 bases lay in between.

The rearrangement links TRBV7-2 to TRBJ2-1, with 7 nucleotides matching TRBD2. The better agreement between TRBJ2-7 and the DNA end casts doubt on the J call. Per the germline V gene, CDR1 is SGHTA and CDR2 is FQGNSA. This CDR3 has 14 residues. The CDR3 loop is CASRGGSSYNEQYF. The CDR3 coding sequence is TGTGCCAGCAGGGGAGGGAGCTCCTACAATGAGCAGTACTTC.

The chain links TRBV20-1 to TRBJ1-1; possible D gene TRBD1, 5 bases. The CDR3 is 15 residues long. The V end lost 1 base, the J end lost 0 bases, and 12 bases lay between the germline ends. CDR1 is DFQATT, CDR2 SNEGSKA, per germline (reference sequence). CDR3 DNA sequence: TGCAGTGCTAGAGGACAGCGACGCATGAACACTGAAGCTTTCTTT. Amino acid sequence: CSARGQRRMNTEAFF.